This T cell receptor (beta chain) derives from a study of CD8 T cells in ankylosing spondylitis. Study outcomes and limitations: Researchers reportedly found disease-linked clones significantly enriched in matched ankylosing spondylitis synovial fluid.

V lost 4 bases to trimming and J lost 10 bases, with 17 bases between them. The length of the CDR3 is 14 residues. CDR1 is LGHDT, CDR2 YNNKEL, per germline (reference sequence). Construction of TCR beta libraries was performed using quantitative 5'-RACE with molecular barcodes. TCRdb reprocessed the 5' RACE reads via MiXCR and lists one record per CDR3 protein. The table lists 150,000 to 200,000 distinct CDR3 sequences, around a sixth of them singletons. The table lists this clonotype with many counts. The antigen is unknown. The chain recombines TRBV3-1 with TRBJ2-1; the D is unclear. The TCR originated in a male donor between 10 and 30 years old with ankylosing spondylitis or in good health (not recorded which). The sample comprised blood, either unsorted or a sorted T cell fraction (not recorded which). CDR3 in DNA: TGTGCCAGCAGCCGCTCCTCAGGTATGCGGGAGCAGTTCTTC. Encoded protein: CASSRSSGMREQFF.